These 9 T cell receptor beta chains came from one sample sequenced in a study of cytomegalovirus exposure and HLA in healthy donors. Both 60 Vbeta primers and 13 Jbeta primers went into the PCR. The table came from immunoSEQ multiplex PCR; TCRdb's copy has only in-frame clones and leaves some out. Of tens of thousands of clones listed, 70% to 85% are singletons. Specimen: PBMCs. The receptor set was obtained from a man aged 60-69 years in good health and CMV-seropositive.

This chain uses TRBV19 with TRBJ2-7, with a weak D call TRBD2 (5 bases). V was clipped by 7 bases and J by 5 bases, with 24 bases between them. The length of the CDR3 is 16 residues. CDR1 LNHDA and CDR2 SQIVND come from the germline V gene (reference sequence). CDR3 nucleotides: TGTGCCAGTACCACCGGCGTAGGGAGAACTCCTAACGAGCAGTACTTC. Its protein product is CASTTGVGRTPNEQYF.

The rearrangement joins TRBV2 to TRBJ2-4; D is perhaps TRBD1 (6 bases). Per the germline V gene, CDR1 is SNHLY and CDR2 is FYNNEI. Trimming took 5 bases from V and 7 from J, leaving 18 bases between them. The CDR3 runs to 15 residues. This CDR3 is CASSTNPTGSNIQYF. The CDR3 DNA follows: TGTGCCAGCAGTACAAATCCTACAGGGAGTAACATTCAGTACTTC.

This CDR3 reads CASSLVPLRAGTEAFF. The CDR3 DNA reads TGTGCCAGCAGCTTAGTTCCTCTTCGGGCAGGGACTGAAGCTTTCTTT. The chain carries TRBV7-2 and TRBJ1-1; tentative D call: TRBD1 (5 bases). Trimming removed 1 base at V and 5 bases at J, with 17 bases between. The CDR3 has 16 residues. Per germline, CDR1 SGHTA and CDR2 FQGNSA.

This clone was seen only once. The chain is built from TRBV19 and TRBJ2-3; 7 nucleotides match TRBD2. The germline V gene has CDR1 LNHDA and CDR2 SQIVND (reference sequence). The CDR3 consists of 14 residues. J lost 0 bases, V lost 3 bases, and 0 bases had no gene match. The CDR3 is CASSIGGSTDTQYF. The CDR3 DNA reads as TGTGCCAGTAGTATCGGGGGGAGCACAGATACGCAGTATTTT.

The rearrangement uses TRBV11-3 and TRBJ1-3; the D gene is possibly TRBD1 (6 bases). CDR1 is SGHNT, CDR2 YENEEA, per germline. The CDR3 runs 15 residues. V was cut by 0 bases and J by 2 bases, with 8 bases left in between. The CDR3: CASSLDRGAGNTIYF. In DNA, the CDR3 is TGTGCCAGCAGCTTAGACAGGGGCGCTGGAAACACCATATATTTT.

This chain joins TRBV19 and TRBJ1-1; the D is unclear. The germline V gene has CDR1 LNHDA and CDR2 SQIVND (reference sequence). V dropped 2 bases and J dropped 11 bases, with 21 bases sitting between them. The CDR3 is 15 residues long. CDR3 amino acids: CASSIPYLSGQWAFF. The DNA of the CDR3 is TGTGCCAGTAGTATACCCTACCTTTCGGGTCAGTGGGCTTTCTTT.

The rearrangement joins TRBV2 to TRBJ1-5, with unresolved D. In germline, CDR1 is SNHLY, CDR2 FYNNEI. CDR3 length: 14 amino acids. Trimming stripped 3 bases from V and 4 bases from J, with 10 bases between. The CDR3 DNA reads TGTGCCAGCAGTGATCCGAGGAAAAATCAGCCCCAGCATTTT. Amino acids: CASSDPRKNQPQHF.

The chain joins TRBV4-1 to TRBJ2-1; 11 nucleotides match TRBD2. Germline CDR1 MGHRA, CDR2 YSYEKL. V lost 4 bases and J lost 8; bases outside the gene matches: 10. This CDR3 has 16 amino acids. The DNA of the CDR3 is TGCGCCAGCAGCCGGCCACTAGCGGGAGATTTGGATGAGCAGTTCTTC. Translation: CASSRPLAGDLDEQFF.

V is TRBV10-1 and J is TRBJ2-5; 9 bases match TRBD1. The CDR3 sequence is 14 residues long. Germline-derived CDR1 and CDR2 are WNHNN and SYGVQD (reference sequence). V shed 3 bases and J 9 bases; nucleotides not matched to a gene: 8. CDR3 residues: CASSDLTDRGSQYF. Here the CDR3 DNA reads TGCGCCAGCAGTGATCTAACGGACAGGGGTTCCCAGTACTTC.